This record covers a single T cell receptor (beta chain). The data were taken from a study of blood T cell repertoires in COVID-19. As for the study in general: COVID-19 samples from acute and convalescent phases originated in the United States, Italy and Spain. From T cells, B-cell-depleted T cells, or PBMCs came the material, which was cDNA or gDNA.

Participants were aged about 18 to 90 years, lived in over 20 US areas, and enrolled virtually. Contact with a PCR-confirmed or clinician-diagnosed COVID-19 case occurred within 2 weeks of entry. V was pared by 1 base and J by 3 bases, with 15 bases between. The germline gives CDR1 SEHNR, CDR2 FQNEAQ (reference sequence). The CDR3 contains 16 residues. Sequencing was performed with immunoSEQ multiplex PCR; in TCRdb, only in-frame clones are kept and a portion is missing. The data hold around 250,000 clones, with around nine tenths observed a single time. The receptor was isolated from a woman aged 40 to 50 who had been exposed to COVID-19. The sequenced material came from PBMCs or T cells enriched from blood (not recorded which). The J gene is TRBJ1-1, the V gene TRBV7-9; TRBD1 might be the D (6 bases). The CDR3 region is CASSLEFGRGDTEAFF. In nucleotides, the CDR3 is TGTGCCAGCAGCTTAGAATTTGGCAGGGGAGACACTGAAGCTTTCTTT.